These 21 T cell receptor beta chains share one sample of origin, sequenced in a study of control samples from healthy donors and cancer patients. Sequenced by immunoSEQ multiplex PCR; TCRdb stores in-frame clones only, minus some. This repertoire shows about 110,000 clones, just under 85% found once; its top ten account for about 5.9%. The source material was blood. All receptors derive from a man aged 18 to 29 in good health.

The genes are TRBV18 and TRBJ2-1, with 8 bases identical to TRBD2. Germline CDR1 KGHSH, CDR2 LQKENI. The CDR3 is made up of 15 amino acids. After removal of 3 bases from V and 8 bases from J, the junction contained 9 bases not matched to a gene. The CDR3: CASSPVTGTRDEQFF. CDR3 coding DNA: TGTGCCAGCTCACCCGTGACCGGGACTAGGGATGAGCAGTTCTTC.

The chain uses TRBV5-1 and TRBJ2-4; TRBD1 matches at 8 bases. Per the germline V gene, CDR1 is SGHRS and CDR2 is YFSETQ. This CDR3 region has 17 residues. The junction had 11 bases not matched to a gene; V was cut back by 4 bases and J by 2 bases. CDR3 bases: TGCGCCAGCAGCACCACGGACAGGGTTTTATCCAAAAACATTCAGTACTTC. Its protein is CASSTTDRVLSKNIQYF.

The rearrangement joins TRBV19 to TRBJ2-7; D is perhaps TRBD1 (6 bases). Trimming pared 10 bases from V and 5 bases from J, leaving 18 bases between. Per the germline V gene, CDR1 is LNHDA and CDR2 is SQIVND (reference sequence). The CDR3 runs to 13 residues. In DNA form, the CDR3 reads TGTGCCACCGGACAGTCGCTAGGCAACGAGCAGTACTTC. This translates into CATGQSLGNEQYF.

The chain couples TRBV27 to TRBJ2-5, with 8 bases lining up with TRBD2. V lost 3 bases and J lost 5; bases outside the gene matches: 5. CDR1 is MNHEY, CDR2 SMNVEV, per germline (reference sequence). This CDR3 is built from 14 residues. This chain's CDR3 is CASSFSGGWETQYF. As DNA, the CDR3 is TGTGCCAGCAGTTTTTCGGGAGGGTGGGAGACCCAGTACTTC.

The rearrangement uses TRBV3-1 (or the pseudogene TRBV3-2) and TRBJ2-6; D ambiguous. The germline V gene encodes CDR1 LGHDT and CDR2 YNNKEL (reference sequence). The CDR3 spans 15 residues. The ends were cut back, 1 base at V and 1 base at J, with 5 bases in the middle. The CDR3 coding sequence is TGTGCCAGCAGCCAAGCGAAATCTGGGGCCAACGTCCTGACTTTC. It translates to CASSQAKSGANVLTF.

The chain recombines TRBV12-3 or TRBV12-4 with TRBJ2-3; 7 bases map to TRBD1. The CDR3 is 13 amino acids. Trimming took 5 bases from V and 10 from J; bases not matched to a gene: 9. CDR3 DNA sequence: TGTGCCAGCAGTACCCAAGTAGGGGGCGCGCAGTATTTT. Translated: CASSTQVGGAQYF.

This chain joins TRBV6-5 and TRBJ2-3; D is possibly TRBD1 (6 bases). CDR1 is MNHEY and CDR2 is SVGAGI in the germline V gene. This CDR3 is 15 amino acids long. With 0 bases removed from V and 2 bases from J, the gap between germline ends came to 9 bases. This CDR3 is CASSYSQGFTDTQYF. CDR3 coding DNA: TGTGCCAGCAGTTACTCGCAGGGGTTCACAGATACGCAGTATTTT.

V gene TRBV27 combines with J gene TRBJ2-4; 7 bases align to TRBD1. The CDR3 length is 14 residues. After removal of 5 bases from V and 4 bases from J, the junction contained 5 bases not matched to a gene. Per germline, CDR1 MNHEY and CDR2 SMNVEV (reference sequence). The CDR3, as DNA: TGTGCCAGCAGTCCACGGGACAGAAAAAACATTCAGTACTTC. Its translation is CASSPRDRKNIQYF.

The chain uses TRBV11-1 and TRBJ2-2; D might be TRBD1 (6 bases). This CDR3 contains 15 residues. Trimming took 1 base from V and 2 from J, leaving 8 bases between them. Germline V gene data show CDR1 as SGHAT and CDR2 as FQDESV (reference sequence). The CDR3 sequence: CASSLGGRNTGELFF. The CDR3 DNA is TGTGCCAGCAGCTTAGGGGGGCGCAACACCGGGGAGCTGTTTTTT.

The chain recombines TRBV5-1 with TRBJ1-5; the D gene is possibly TRBD1 (6 bases). The V gene's germline CDR1 is SGHRS and CDR2 YFSETQ. Trimming pared 1 base from V and 6 bases from J, leaving 14 bases between. The CDR3 spans 15 residues. The CDR3 nucleotides are TGCGCCAGCAGCTTGAGCGGAGGGGGTAGTCAGCCCCAGCATTTT. Its protein product is CASSLSGGGSQPQHF.

This chain links TRBV24-1 with TRBJ2-1, with 10 bases lining up with TRBD2. V dropped 3 bases and J dropped 1; count of bases not matched to a gene: 5. This CDR3 is 17 amino acids long. Germline CDR1 KGHDR, CDR2 SFDVKD. The DNA for the CDR3 is TGTGCCACCAGTGATAGAGCGGGGGGGTGGTCCTACAATGAGCAGTTCTTC. This gives the protein CATSDRAGGWSYNEQFF.

The sample holds many counts of this clone. V gene TRBV15 combines with J gene TRBJ2-7; tentatively, D is TRBD2 (6 bases). Per the germline V gene, CDR1 is LNHNV and CDR2 is YYDKDF (reference sequence). V dropped 0 bases and J dropped 6 bases, with 9 bases sitting between them. The CDR3 length is 13 residues. CDR3 bases: TGTGCCACCAGCAGAGATCTTAGCGGCGAGCAGTACTTC. Translating gives CATSRDLSGEQYF.

The V and J genes are TRBV12-3 or TRBV12-4 and TRBJ2-7, with D tentatively TRBD1 or TRBD2 (5 bases each). The CDR3 has 13 amino acids. V lost 5 bases and J 6 bases, leaving 14 bases between the germline ends. The CDR3 nucleotides read TGTGCCAGCAGTCCCCCGTCGGGGACCGAGCAGTACTTC. Encoded protein: CASSPPSGTEQYF.

The chain combines TRBV5-1 with TRBJ2-5, with D possibly TRBD1 on 5 matching bases. The V end was cut by 0 bases, the J end by 4 bases, with 13 bases between. This CDR3 has 15 amino acids. Per germline, CDR1 SGHRS and CDR2 YFSETQ. CDR3 amino acids: CASSLGQTKSETQYF. CDR3 DNA: TGCGCCAGCAGCTTGGGACAGACCAAGTCAGAGACCCAGTACTTC.

Note on this clone: A junction end diverges from the germline sequence, so it may reflect a read error. The rearrangement uses TRBV7-9 and TRBJ2-3; 8 nucleotides align to TRBD2. The CDR3 length is 16 residues. The germline V gene encodes CDR1 SEHNR and CDR2 FQNEAQ (reference sequence). CDR3 DNA sequence: TGTGCCGGCAGCGGGTGGACGGGGGGGCACACAGATACGCAGTATTTT. Translated, it gives CAGSGWTGGHTDTQYF.

V gene TRBV6-5 combines with J gene TRBJ2-1, with 10 bases aligning to TRBD2. Germline CDR1 is MNHEY and CDR2 is SVGAGI. V lost 0 bases and J lost 8; bases outside the gene matches: 7. The CDR3 spans 16 residues. The CDR3 DNA reads as TGTGCCAGCAGTTACTCGGGGGCTAGCGGGGGCGATGAGCAGTTCTTC. Translating gives CASSYSGASGGDEQFF.

This clone showed up just a few times. This chain links TRBV9 with TRBJ1-1; D call uncertain. This CDR3 is 15 amino acids long. The germline V gene has CDR1 SGDLS and CDR2 YYNGEE. Deletions cut 4 bases from V and 5 bases from J, with 18 bases between. For the CDR3, the DNA is TGTGCCAGCAGCCCTCACCTAGGTGGCGCGACTGAAGCTTTCTTT. It specifies CASSPHLGGATEAFF. Full variable domain (rest looked up from reference TRBV9 and TRBJ1-1): DSGVTQTPKHLITATGQRVTLRCSPRSGDLSVYWYQQSLDQGLQFLIQYYNGEERAKGNILERFSAQQFPDLHSELNLSSLELGDSALYFCASSPHLGGATEAFFGQGTRLTVV.

The CDR3 reads CAIRPGGDQPQHF. CDR3 coding DNA: TGTGCCATCCGGCCAGGGGGGGATCAGCCCCAGCATTTT. J is TRBJ1-5 and V is TRBV10-3; 7 bases are a match to TRBD1. V gave up 8 bases and J gave up 5 bases; unmatched junction bases: 6. The germline CDR1 and CDR2 sequences are ENHRY and SYGVKD. This CDR3 is built from 13 residues.

The CDR3 nucleotides are TGTGCCAGTTTCCCTCTGGGGACAGGGGGCATTGAGCAGTTCTTC. This gives the protein CASFPLGTGGIEQFF. This sequence joins TRBV5-6 and TRBJ2-1; 12 nucleotides line up with TRBD1. Germline CDR1 is SGHDT and CDR2 is YYEEEE. The CDR3 totals 15 residues. Trimming cost V 8 bases and J 9 bases; bases outside gene matches: 12.

The rearrangement uses TRBV3-1 (or the pseudogene TRBV3-2) and TRBJ2-5; D is possibly TRBD2 (5 bases). The CDR3 is 15 residues long. CDR1 and CDR2 (germline): LGHDT, YNNKEL (reference sequence). Trimming took off 4 bases at V and 4 bases at J, with 16 bases between the two ends. This CDR3 is CASSPVDSGLETQYF. The CDR3 coding sequence is TGTGCCAGCAGCCCTGTGGACTCGGGATTAGAGACCCAGTACTTC.

The V gene is TRBV7-6, the J gene TRBJ1-1; 7 bases agree with TRBD1. Germline CDR1 is SGHVS and CDR2 is FNYEAQ. J gave up 7 bases and V 6 bases, and 14 bases lay outside the gene matches. The CDR3 length is 15 residues. The CDR3 DNA sequence: TGTGCCAGCAGGGGGAAGGGACAGAGTGAACTTGAAGCTTTCTTT. Its translation is CASRGKGQSELEAFF. The whole variable domain, filled in from reference TRBV7-6 and TRBJ1-1, reads GAGVSQSPRYKVTKRGQDVALRCDPISGHVSLYWYRQALGQGPEFLTYFNYEAQQDKSGLPNDRFSAERPEGSISTLTIQRTEQRDSAMYRCASRGKGQSELEAFFGQGTRLTVV.